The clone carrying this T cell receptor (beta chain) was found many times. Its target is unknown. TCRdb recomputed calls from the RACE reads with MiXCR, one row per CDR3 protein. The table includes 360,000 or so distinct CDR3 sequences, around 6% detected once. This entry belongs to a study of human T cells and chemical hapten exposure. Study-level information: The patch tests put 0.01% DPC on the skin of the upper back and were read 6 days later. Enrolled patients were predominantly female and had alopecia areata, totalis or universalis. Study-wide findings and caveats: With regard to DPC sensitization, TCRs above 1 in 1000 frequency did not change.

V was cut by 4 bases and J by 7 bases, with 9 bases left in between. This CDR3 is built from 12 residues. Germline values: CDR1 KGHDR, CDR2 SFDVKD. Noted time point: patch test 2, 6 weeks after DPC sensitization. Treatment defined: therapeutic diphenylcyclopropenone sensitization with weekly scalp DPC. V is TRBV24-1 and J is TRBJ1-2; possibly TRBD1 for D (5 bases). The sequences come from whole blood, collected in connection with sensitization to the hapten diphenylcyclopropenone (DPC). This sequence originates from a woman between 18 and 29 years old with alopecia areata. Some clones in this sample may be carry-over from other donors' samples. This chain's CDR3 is CATSDGTRGYTF. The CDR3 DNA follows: TGTGCCACCAGTGACGGGACTCGTGGCTACACCTTC.